The 8 T cell receptor beta chains presented below share a single source sample, sequenced in a study of blood T cell repertoires in COVID-19. Profiled with immunoSEQ multiplex PCR; TCRdb holds only in-frame clones, not every one. The repertoire holds about 250,000 clones, with 81% as singletons. What was sequenced was peripheral blood. These receptor sequences come from a woman older than 75 with acute or convalescent COVID-19.

V is TRBV19 and J is TRBJ1-2; 7 bases line up with TRBD1. Germline CDR1 is LNHDA and CDR2 is SQIVND (reference sequence). CDR3 size: 13 residues. V trimming: 6 bases; J trimming: 4 bases; junction bases outside the gene matches: 5. CDR3 in amino acids: CASSPDRRYGYTF. In DNA, the CDR3 is TGTGCCAGTAGCCCGGACAGGCGCTATGGCTACACCTTC. Supplemented by reference TRBV19 and TRBJ1-2, the full variable domain reads DGGITQSPKYLFRKEGQNVTLSCEQNLNHDAMYWYRQDPGQGLRLIYYSQIVNDFQKGDIAEGYSVSREKKESFPLTVTSAQKNPTAFYLCASSPDRRYGYTFGSGTRLTVV.

This chain uses TRBV5-6 with TRBJ1-1, with D uncertain. Germline V gene sequence: CDR1 SGHDT, CDR2 YYEEEE. Trimming stripped 1 base from V and 4 bases from J, with 14 bases between. The CDR3 is made up of 15 amino acids. The CDR3 is CASSLTRGWSTEAFF. DNA for the CDR3: TGTGCCAGCAGCTTGACGCGTGGATGGAGCACTGAAGCTTTCTTT.

The rearrangement joins TRBV2 to TRBJ1-2, with D uncertain. V was trimmed by 5 bases and J by 4 bases, leaving 20 bases between them. Looked up from germline, CDR1 is SNHLY and CDR2 is FYNNEI. This CDR3 is built from 16 residues. The CDR3 nucleotides read TGTGCCAGCAGTTTAGCCGGGGTTCCGAGGAGCTATGGCTACACCTTC. The encoded protein is CASSLAGVPRSYGYTF.

V usage is TRBV11-2 and J usage is TRBJ2-5; 7 bases align to TRBD2. The CDR3 is 16 amino acids. Germline CDR1 SGHAT, CDR2 FQNNGV. The V and J ends lost 5 bases and 5 bases, in that order; junction bases with no gene match: 14. CDR3 nucleotides: TGTGCCAGCAGCCGAAGGGGTGCGGGGGAGTTGGAGACCCAGTACTTC. Translation: CASSRRGAGELETQYF.

The V and J genes are TRBV7-2 and TRBJ2-4; 9 nucleotides match TRBD2. The CDR3 has 16 residues. Trimming cost V 1 base and J 7 bases; bases outside gene matches: 8. Germline CDR1 is SGHTA and CDR2 is FQGNSA. Here the CDR3 DNA reads TGTGCCAGCAGCTTAGTGGAGCGGGGGGTAGGGAACATTCAGTACTTC. This translates into CASSLVERGVGNIQYF.

The chain carries TRBV6-1 and TRBJ1-1; 10 bases match TRBD1. Germline CDR1 MNHNS, CDR2 SASEGT. CDR3 size: 16 residues. V shed 0 bases, J shed 2 bases, and the junction held 3 bases outside the gene matches. As DNA, the CDR3 is TGTGCCAGCAGTGAAGCCCGGGACAGGGGTAACACTGAAGCTTTCTTT. Protein product: CASSEARDRGNTEAFF.

The V call is TRBV6-5, the J call TRBJ2-7, with a possible D match to TRBD1 (5 bases). Germline CDR1 MNHEY, CDR2 SVGAGI. V lost 5 bases to trimming and J lost 1 base, with 9 bases between them. The length of the CDR3 is 13 residues. CDR3 sequence: CASSPQVSYEQYF. The CDR3 region has the DNA TGTGCCAGCAGTCCACAGGTTTCCTACGAGCAGTACTTC.

The chain couples TRBV6-1 to TRBJ2-1; 14 bases line up with TRBD2. CDR3 length: 18 residues. Germline V CDR1 and CDR2: MNHNS, SASEGT. Trimming removed 0 bases from V and 10 bases from J; junction bases left unmatched: 11. CDR3 residues: CASSEAGTSGSWSREQFF. The CDR3 nucleotides are TGTGCCAGCAGTGAAGCAGGGACTAGCGGGAGCTGGTCCCGAGAGCAGTTCTTC.